This is a list of T cell receptor beta chains from one sample in a study of chemoradiotherapy in HPV16-positive cancers. Libraries were prepared by immunoSEQ multiplex PCR; TCRdb keeps only in-frame clonotypes and omits some of them. The data contain over 800 clones, 86% of them singletons. The specimen was tumor tissue, collected from a patient who underwent chemoradiotherapy. The receptors stem from a human donor with HPV-associated anogenital cancer. Both conserved end residues are part of each CDR3. A D gene is named only where the DNA matches it firmly. Clone size is given for some rows only: seen once, a few or many times, or a class if the clone is expanded.

v_gene	j_gene	abundance	d_gene	CDR3aa	CDR3nt
TRBV7-9	TRBJ2-7	few	-	CASSPEGGYYEQYF	TGTGCCAGCAGCCCCGAGGGGGGCTACTACGAGCAGTACTTC
TRBV7-8	TRBJ2-3	-	TRBD2	CASSLVLGAGGLNTQYF	TGTGCCAGCAGCTTAGTTTTAGGAGCGGGGGGGTTGAATACGCAGTATTTT
TRBV19	TRBJ1-2	few	-	CASTSGVQVYGYTF	TGTGCCAGTACCTCCGGGGTCCAGGTCTATGGCTACACCTTC
TRBV14	TRBJ1-2	once	TRBD1	CASTKGTGRGVGYTF	TGTGCCAGCACCAAGGGGACAGGGAGGGGAGTGGGCTACACCTTC
TRBV7-9	TRBJ2-7	few	TRBD1	CASSNVWDRASYEQYF	TGTGCCAGCAGCAACGTTTGGGACAGGGCGTCCTACGAGCAGTACTTC
TRBV29-1	TRBJ1-5	-	-	CSVDIGFNQPQHF	TGCAGCGTTGATATAGGGTTCAATCAGCCCCAGCATTTT
TRBV7-9	TRBJ2-3	few	-	CASSLGRDSKVPDTQYF	TGTGCCAGCAGCTTAGGACGGGACTCCAAGGTCCCAGATACGCAGTATTTT
TRBV7-9	TRBJ2-7	-	TRBD1	CASSRTGTGGDEQYF	TGTGCCAGCAGCCGCACCGGGACAGGGGGCGACGAGCAGTACTTC
TRBV29-1	TRBJ2-3	-	-	CSVEEGTDTQYF	TGCAGCGTTGAAGAGGGCACAGATACGCAGTATTTT
TRBV29-1	TRBJ2-1	-	TRBD2	CSVEDEGTSGNNEQFF	TGCAGCGTTGAAGATGAGGGGACTAGCGGGAACAATGAGCAGTTCTTC
TRBV18	TRBJ2-1	-	-	CASSPKGYFSEQFF	TGTGCCAGCTCACCAAAAGGGTACTTTAGTGAGCAGTTCTTC
TRBV10-3	TRBJ2-3	-	-	CAIRPQGTDTQYF	TGTGCCATCAGGCCACAGGGAACCGATACGCAGTATTTT
TRBV5-4	TRBJ1-2	once	TRBD1	CASSLGGTGYGYTF	TGTGCCAGCAGCTTGGGGGGGACAGGCTATGGCTACACCTTC
TRBV7-6	TRBJ2-5	-	-	CASSLSAGALQETQYF	TGTGCCAGCAGCTTATCGGCGGGGGCTTTACAAGAGACCCAGTACTTC
TRBV23-1	TRBJ1-2	-	-	CASSQPSGSGNYGYTF	TGCGCCAGCAGTCAACCTTCAGGGTCGGGGAACTATGGCTACACCTTC
TRBV10-3	TRBJ2-5	-	-	CAISDPRGGGEGETQYF	TGTGCCATCAGTGACCCAAGGGGGGGCGGCGAGGGAGAGACCCAGTACTTC
TRBV6-5	TRBJ1-2	-	-	CASSYSTSGEYGYTF	TGTGCCAGCAGTTACTCGACGTCAGGGGAGTATGGCTACACCTTC
TRBV18	TRBJ2-5	-	-	CASSPTGPYQETQYF	TGTGCCAGCTCACCAACAGGGCCGTACCAAGAGACCCAGTACTTC
TRBV2	TRBJ2-6	-	-	CASRGGISGANVLTF	TGTGCCAGCAGGGGGGGTATCTCTGGGGCCAACGTCCTGACTTTC
TRBV7-2	TRBJ2-5	-	TRBD1	CASSYQGARGETQYF	TGTGCCAGCAGCTACCAGGGGGCGAGAGGAGAGACCCAGTACTTC
TRBV2	TRBJ1-2	-	-	CASSERGPNYGYTF	TGTGCCAGCAGTGAACGGGGCCCGAACTATGGCTACACCTTC
TRBV19	TRBJ1-5	-	-	CASSIRGRGQPQHF	TGTGCCAGTAGTATACGTGGCAGGGGTCAGCCCCAGCATTTT
TRBV19	TRBJ2-3	-	TRBD2	CASSELAGVTDTQYF	TGTGCCAGTAGTGAACTAGCGGGAGTCACAGATACGCAGTATTTT
TRBV5-4	TRBJ2-1	-	-	CASSGDSLLFF	TGTGCCAGCAGCGGCGACAGTCTGTTGTTCTTC
TRBV19	TRBJ2-5	large	-	CASSIYLQETQYF	TGTGCCAGTAGTATCTACTTACAAGAGACCCAGTACTTC
TRBV19	TRBJ1-1	-	-	CASSIPWKGTEAFF	TGTGCCAGTAGTATTCCGTGGAAGGGCACTGAAGCTTTCTTT
TRBV25-1	TRBJ1-1	-	-	CASSWDGGEAFF	TGTGCCAGCAGCTGGGATGGCGGAGAAGCTTTCTTT
TRBV29-1	TRBJ2-3	-	TRBD2	CSTLGSGGDTDTQYF	TGCAGCACCCTCGGTAGCGGGGGCGACACAGATACGCAGTATTTT
TRBV5-1	TRBJ1-1	-	TRBD1	CASSFFSTGSRTEAFF	TGCGCCAGCAGCTTTTTTTCGACAGGGTCAAGGACTGAAGCTTTCTTT
TRBV18	TRBJ2-3	-	-	CASSPQGRTDTQYF	TGTGCCAGCTCTCCACAGGGACGCACAGATACGCAGTATTTT
TRBV6-5	TRBJ1-2	-	-	CASRRQHGYTF	TGTGCCAGCAGGCGACAGCATGGCTACACCTTC
TRBV6-5	TRBJ1-2	-	-	CASSYPSGLGYGYTF	TGTGCCAGCAGTTACCCGTCGGGACTTGGCTATGGCTACACCTTC
TRBV30	TRBJ2-3	-	TRBD1	CAWSSGTGIADTQYF	TGTGCCTGGAGTTCCGGGACAGGGATTGCAGATACGCAGTATTTT
TRBV6-5	TRBJ1-5	-	-	CASSRTPDGNQPQHF	TGTGCCAGCAGTCGGACTCCAGATGGCAATCAGCCCCAGCATTTT
TRBV10-3	TRBJ1-3	-	-	CAIRDSSGNTIYF	TGTGCCATCAGGGACAGTAGTGGAAACACCATATATTTT
TRBV6-5	TRBJ1-5	-	-	CASMEVRGQPQHF	TGTGCCAGCATGGAGGTCCGGGGGCAGCCCCAGCATTTT
TRBV4-3	TRBJ1-5	-	-	CASSQDPQSQPQHF	TGCGCCAGCAGCCAAGATCCCCAGAGTCAGCCCCAGCATTTT